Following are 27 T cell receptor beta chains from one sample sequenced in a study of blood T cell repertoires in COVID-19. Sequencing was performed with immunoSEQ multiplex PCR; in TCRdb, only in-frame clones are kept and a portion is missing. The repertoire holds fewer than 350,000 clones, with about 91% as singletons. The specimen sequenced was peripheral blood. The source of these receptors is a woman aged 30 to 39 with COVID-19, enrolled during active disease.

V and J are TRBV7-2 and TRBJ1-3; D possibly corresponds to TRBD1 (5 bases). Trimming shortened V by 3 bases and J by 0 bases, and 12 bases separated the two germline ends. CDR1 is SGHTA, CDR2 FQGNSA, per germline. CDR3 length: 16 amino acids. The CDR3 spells CASSFSGASSGNTIYF. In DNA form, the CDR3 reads TGTGCCAGCAGCTTTAGTGGGGCTAGCTCTGGAAACACCATATATTTT.

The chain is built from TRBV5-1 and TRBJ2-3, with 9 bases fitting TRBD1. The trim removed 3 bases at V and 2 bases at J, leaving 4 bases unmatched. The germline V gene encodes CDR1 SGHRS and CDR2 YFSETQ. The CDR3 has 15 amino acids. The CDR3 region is CASSSGTGITDTQYF. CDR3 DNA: TGCGCCAGCAGCTCAGGGACAGGGATCACAGATACGCAGTATTTT.

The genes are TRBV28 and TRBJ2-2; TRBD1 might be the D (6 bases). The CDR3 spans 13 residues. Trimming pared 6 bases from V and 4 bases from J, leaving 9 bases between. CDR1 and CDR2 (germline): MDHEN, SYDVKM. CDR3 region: CASSWTVTGELFF. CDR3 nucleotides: TGTGCCAGCAGCTGGACAGTCACCGGGGAGCTGTTTTTT.

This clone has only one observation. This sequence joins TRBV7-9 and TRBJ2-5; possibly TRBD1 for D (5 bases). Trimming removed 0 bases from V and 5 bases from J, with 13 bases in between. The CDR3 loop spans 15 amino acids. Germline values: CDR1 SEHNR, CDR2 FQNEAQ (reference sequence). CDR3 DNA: TGTGCCAGCAGCTTAGCGGTTTACAGGAGCGAGACCCAGTACTTC. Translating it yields CASSLAVYRSETQYF.

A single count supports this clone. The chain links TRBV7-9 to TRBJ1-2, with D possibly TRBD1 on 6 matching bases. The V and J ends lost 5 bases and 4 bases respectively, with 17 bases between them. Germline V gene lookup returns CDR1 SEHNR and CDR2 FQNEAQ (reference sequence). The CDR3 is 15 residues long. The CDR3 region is CASSHLKTGSYGYTF. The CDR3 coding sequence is TGTGCCAGCAGCCATCTCAAGACAGGATCCTATGGCTACACCTTC.

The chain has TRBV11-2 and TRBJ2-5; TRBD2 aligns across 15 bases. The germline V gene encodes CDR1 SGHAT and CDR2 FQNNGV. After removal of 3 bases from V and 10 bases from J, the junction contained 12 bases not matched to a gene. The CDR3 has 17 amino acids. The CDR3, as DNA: TGTGCCAGCAGCTTGGTTGACCCGGGACTAGCGGGGGGTCGCCAGTACTTC. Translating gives CASSLVDPGLAGGRQYF.

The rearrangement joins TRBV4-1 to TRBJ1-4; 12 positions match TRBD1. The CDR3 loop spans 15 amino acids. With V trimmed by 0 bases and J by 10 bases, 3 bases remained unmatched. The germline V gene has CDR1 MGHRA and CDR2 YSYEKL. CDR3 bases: TGCGCCAGCAGCCAAGAAGGGACAGGGGGCGGAAAACTGTTTTTT. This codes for CASSQEGTGGGKLFF.

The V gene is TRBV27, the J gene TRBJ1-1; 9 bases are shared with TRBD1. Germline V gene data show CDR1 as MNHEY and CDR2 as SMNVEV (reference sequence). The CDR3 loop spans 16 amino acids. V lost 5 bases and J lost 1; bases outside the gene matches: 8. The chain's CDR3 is CASSAWTGEWNTEAFF. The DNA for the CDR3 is TGTGCCAGCAGTGCTTGGACAGGGGAATGGAACACTGAAGCTTTCTTT.

CDR3 in amino acids: CASSGTSQSSYNEQFF. The CDR3 coding sequence is TGTGCCAGCAGTGGGACTTCCCAGAGCTCCTACAATGAGCAGTTCTTC. The chain is built from TRBV2 and TRBJ2-1; TRBD2 might be the D (5 bases). Germline V gene lookup returns CDR1 SNHLY and CDR2 FYNNEI. This CDR3 is 16 amino acids long. The ends were cut back, 4 bases at V and 0 bases at J, with 13 bases in the middle.

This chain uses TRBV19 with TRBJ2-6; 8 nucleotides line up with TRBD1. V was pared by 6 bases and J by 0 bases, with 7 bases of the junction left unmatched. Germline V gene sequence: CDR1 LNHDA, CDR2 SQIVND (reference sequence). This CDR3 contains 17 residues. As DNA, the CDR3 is TGTGCCAGTAGCTATGGGACAGGAATCTCTGGGGCCAACGTCCTGACTTTC. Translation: CASSYGTGISGANVLTF.

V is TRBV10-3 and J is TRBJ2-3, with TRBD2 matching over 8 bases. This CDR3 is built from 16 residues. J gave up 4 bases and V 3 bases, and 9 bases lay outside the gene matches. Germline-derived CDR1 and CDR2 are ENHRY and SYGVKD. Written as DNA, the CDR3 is TGTGCCATCAGTGACGGAGCGGGGGTTATGTCAGATACGCAGTATTTT. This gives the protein CAISDGAGVMSDTQYF.

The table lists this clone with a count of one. CDR3 loop: CASSWRQDSPLHF. The CDR3 DNA follows: TGTGCCAGCAGCTGGCGCCAGGATTCACCCCTCCACTTT. This chain uses TRBV7-2 with TRBJ1-6; D remains unclear. Germline CDR1 and CDR2: SGHTA and FQGNSA. Trimming pared 4 bases from V and 8 bases from J, leaving 9 bases between. The length of the CDR3 is 13 residues.

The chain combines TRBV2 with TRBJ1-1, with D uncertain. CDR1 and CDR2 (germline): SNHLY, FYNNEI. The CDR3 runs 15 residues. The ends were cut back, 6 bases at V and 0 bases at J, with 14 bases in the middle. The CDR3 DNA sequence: TGTGCCAGCAGAGAGGCCCCGCGCGTGAACACTGAAGCTTTCTTT. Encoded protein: CASREAPRVNTEAFF.

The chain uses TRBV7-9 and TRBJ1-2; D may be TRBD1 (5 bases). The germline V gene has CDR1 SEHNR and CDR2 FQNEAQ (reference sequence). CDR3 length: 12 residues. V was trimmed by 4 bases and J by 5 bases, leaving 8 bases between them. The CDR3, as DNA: TGTGCCAGCAGCTCACAGGTTTATGGCTACACCTTC. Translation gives CASSSQVYGYTF.

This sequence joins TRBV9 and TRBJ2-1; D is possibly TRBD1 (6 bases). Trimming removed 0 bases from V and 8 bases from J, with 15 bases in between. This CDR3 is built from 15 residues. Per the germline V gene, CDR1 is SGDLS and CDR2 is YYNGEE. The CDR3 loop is CASSVGWGQSDEQFF. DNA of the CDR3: TGTGCCAGCAGCGTAGGCTGGGGGCAGTCGGATGAGCAGTTCTTC.

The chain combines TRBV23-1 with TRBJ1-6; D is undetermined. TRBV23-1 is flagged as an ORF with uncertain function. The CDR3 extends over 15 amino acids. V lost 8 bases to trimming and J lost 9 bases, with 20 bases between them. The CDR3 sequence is CASAPPGGVSSPLHF. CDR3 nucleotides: TGCGCCAGCGCGCCTCCGGGAGGTGTCAGTTCACCCCTCCACTTT.

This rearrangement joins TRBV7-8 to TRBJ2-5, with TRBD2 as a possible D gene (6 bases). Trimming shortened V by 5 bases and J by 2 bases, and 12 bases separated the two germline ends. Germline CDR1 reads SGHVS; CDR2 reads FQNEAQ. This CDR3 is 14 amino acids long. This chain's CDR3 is CASSPQTRQETQYF. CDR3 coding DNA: TGTGCCAGCAGCCCTCAGACTAGACAAGAGACCCAGTACTTC.

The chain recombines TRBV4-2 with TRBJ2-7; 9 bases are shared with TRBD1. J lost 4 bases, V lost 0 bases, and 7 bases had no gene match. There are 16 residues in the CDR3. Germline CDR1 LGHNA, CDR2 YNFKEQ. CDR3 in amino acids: CASSQDWDREEYEQYF. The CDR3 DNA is TGTGCCAGCAGCCAAGATTGGGACAGGGAGGAGTACGAGCAGTACTTC.

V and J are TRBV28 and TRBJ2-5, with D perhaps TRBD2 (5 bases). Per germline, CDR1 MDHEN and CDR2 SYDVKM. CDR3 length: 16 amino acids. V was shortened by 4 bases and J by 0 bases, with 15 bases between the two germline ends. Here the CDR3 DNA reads TGTGCCAGCAGTTCCGTGATCCGGGGTAACCAAGAGACCCAGTACTTC. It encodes CASSSVIRGNQETQYF. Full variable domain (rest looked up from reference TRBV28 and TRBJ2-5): DVKVTQSSRYLVKRTGEKVFLECVQDMDHENMFWYRQDPGLGLRLIYFSYDVKMKEKGDIPEGYSVSREKKERFSLILESASTNQTSMYLCASSSVIRGNQETQYFGPGTRLLVL.

The CDR3 bases are TGTGCCAGCAGCTTATTAACGGTTCGAAGCTCCTACAATGAGCAGTTCTTC. Protein product: CASSLLTVRSSYNEQFF. J is TRBJ2-1 and V is TRBV7-9; D gene uncertain. This CDR3 region has 17 residues. V lost 2 bases to trimming and J lost 0 bases, with 14 bases between them. Germline V lookup: CDR1 SEHNR, CDR2 FQNEAQ (reference sequence).

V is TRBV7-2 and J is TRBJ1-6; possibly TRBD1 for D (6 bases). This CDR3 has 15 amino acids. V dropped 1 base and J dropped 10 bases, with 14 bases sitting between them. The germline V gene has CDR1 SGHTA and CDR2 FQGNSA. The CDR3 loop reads CASSLDQGLGSPLHF. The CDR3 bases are TGTGCCAGCAGCTTAGATCAGGGGCTTGGGTCACCCCTCCACTTT. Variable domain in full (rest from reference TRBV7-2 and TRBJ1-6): GAGVSQSPSNKVTEKGKDVELRCDPISGHTALYWYRQSLGQGLEFLIYFQGNSAPDKSGLPSDRFSAERTGGSVSTLTIQRTQQEDSAVYLCASSLDQGLGSPLHFGNGTRLTVT.

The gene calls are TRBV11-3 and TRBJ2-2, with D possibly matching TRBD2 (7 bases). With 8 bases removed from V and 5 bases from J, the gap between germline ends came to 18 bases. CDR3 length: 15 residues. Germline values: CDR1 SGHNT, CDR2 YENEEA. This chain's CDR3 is CASRGRGPGTGELFF. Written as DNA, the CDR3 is TGTGCCAGCCGCGGGCGGGGGCCGGGGACCGGGGAGCTGTTTTTT.

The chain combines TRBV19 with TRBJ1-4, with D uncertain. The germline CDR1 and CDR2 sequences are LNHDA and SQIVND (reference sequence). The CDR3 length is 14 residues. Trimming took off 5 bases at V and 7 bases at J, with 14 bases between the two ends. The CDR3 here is CASSQSGVAEKLFF. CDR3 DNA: TGTGCCAGTAGTCAGAGCGGGGTAGCTGAAAAACTGTTTTTT.

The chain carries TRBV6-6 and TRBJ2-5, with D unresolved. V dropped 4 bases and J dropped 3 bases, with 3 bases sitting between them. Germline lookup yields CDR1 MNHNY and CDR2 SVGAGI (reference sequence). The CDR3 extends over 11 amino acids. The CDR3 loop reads CASSFKETQYF. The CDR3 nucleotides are TGTGCCAGCAGTTTTAAAGAGACCCAGTACTTC.

CDR3 nucleotide sequence: TGTGCCAGTAGTATGGAGGCCGCCCAGGCAATTTATGGCTACACCTTC. Translated: CASSMEAAQAIYGYTF. J is TRBJ1-2 and V is TRBV19; the D is unclear. Trimming cost V 3 bases and J 5 bases, with 19 bases left between them. The germline V gene encodes CDR1 LNHDA and CDR2 SQIVND (reference sequence). CDR3 length: 16 amino acids.

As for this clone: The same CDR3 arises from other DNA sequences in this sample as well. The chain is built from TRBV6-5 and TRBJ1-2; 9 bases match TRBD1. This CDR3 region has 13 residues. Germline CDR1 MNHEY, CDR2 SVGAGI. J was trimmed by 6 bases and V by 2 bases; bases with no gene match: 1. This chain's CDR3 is CASSYGQGNGYTF. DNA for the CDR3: TGTGCCAGCAGTTACGGACAGGGGAATGGCTACACCTTC.

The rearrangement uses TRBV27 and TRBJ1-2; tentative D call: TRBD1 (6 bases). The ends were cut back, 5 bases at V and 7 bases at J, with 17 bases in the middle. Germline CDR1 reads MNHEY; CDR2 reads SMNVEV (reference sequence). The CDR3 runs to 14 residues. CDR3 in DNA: TGTGCCAGCAGTCCCTCGGGACAAACTTTTGGCTACACCTTC. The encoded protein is CASSPSGQTFGYTF.